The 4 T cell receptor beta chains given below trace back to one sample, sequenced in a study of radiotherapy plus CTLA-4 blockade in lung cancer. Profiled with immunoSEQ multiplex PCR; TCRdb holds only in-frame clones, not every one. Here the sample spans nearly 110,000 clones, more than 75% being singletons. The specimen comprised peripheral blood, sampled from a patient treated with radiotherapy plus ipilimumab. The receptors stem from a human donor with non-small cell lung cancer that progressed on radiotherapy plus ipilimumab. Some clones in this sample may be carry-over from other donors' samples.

The CDR3 sequence: CASSYGLADLYEQYF. For the CDR3, the DNA is TGTGCCAGCAGCTACGGACTAGCGGACCTATACGAGCAGTACTTC. This chain connects TRBV5-5 to TRBJ2-7; 10 nucleotides align to TRBD2. Germline lookup yields CDR1 SGHKS and CDR2 YYEKEE (reference sequence). The CDR3 contains 15 residues. V gave up 3 bases and J gave up 4 bases; unmatched junction bases: 7.

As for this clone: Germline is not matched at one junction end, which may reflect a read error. DNA of the CDR3: TGTGCCAGCAGCTTAATAACTGAAACTTCGTGGCACTTC. Amino acid sequence: CASSLITETSWHF. The chain carries TRBV11-2 and TRBJ2-4; no clear D. The CDR3 is made up of 13 amino acids. Germline CDR1 is SGHAT and CDR2 is FQNNGV.

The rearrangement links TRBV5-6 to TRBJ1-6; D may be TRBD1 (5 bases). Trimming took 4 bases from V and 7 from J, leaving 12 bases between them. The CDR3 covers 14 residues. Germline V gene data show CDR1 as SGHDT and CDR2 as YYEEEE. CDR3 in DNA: TGTGCCAGCAGCCTACAGGTTTTAAATTCACCCCTCCACTTT. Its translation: CASSLQVLNSPLHF.

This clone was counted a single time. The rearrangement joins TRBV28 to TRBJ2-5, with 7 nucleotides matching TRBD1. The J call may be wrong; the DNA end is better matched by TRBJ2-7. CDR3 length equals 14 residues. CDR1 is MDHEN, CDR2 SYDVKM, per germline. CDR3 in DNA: TGTGCCAGCTTCCCCACAGGGGAAACTAACGAGCAGTACTTC. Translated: CASFPTGETNEQYF.